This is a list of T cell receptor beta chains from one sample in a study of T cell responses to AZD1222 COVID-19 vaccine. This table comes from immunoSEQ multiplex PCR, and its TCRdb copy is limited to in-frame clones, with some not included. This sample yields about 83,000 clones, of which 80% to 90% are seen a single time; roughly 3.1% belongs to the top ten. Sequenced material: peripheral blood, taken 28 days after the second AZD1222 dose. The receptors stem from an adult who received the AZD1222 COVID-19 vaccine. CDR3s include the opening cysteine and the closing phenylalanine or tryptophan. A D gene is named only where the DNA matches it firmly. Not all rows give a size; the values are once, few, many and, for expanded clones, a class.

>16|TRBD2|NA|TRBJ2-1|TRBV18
CASSPPTSGSYNEQFF
TGTGCCAGCTCACCACCCACTAGCGGCTCCTACAATGAGCAGTTCTTC
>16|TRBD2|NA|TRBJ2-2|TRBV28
CAIKRRVLAGTGELFF
TGTGCCATCAAGAGGAGGGTTCTAGCGGGAACCGGGGAGCTGTTTTTT
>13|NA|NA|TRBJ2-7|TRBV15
CATSDDNSYEQYF
TGTGCCACCAGCGACGACAACTCCTACGAGCAGTACTTC
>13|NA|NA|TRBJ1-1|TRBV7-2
CASSKDRNTEAFF
TGTGCCAGCAGCAAAGACAGGAACACTGAAGCTTTCTTT
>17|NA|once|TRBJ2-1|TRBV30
CAWSALSGISSYNEQFF
TGTGCCTGGAGTGCCCTGTCGGGGATTAGCTCCTACAATGAGCAGTTCTTC
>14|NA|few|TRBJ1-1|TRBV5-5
CASSLKQGGTEAFF
TGTGCCAGCAGCTTGAAACAGGGAGGCACTGAAGCTTTCTTT
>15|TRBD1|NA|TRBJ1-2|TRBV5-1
CASSVTPGQGNGYTF
TGCGCCAGCAGCGTAACACCGGGACAGGGGAATGGCTACACCTTC
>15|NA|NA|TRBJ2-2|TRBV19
CASTHGGWNTGELFF
TGTGCCAGTACACACGGGGGCTGGAACACCGGGGAGCTGTTTTTT
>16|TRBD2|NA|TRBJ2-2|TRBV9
CASSVGTSGGGGELFF
TGTGCCAGCAGCGTAGGTACTAGCGGAGGGGGCGGGGAGCTGTTTTTT
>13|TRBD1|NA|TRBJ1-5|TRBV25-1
CASSGARGQPQHF
TGTGCCAGCAGTGGGGCCAGGGGGCAGCCCCAGCATTTT
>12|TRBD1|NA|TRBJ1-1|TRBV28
CASSDREVEAFF
TGTGCCAGCAGTGACAGGGAGGTGGAAGCTTTCTTT
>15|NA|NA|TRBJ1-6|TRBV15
CATSREQQGNSPLHF
TGTGCCACCAGCAGAGAACAGCAGGGGAATTCACCCCTCCACTTT
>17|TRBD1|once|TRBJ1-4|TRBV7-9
CASSPPQGDKVNEKLFF
TGTGCCAGCAGCCCCCCACAGGGGGATAAAGTTAATGAAAAACTGTTTTTT
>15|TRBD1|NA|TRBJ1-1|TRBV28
CASYIRDRANTEAFF
TGTGCCAGCTATATCCGGGACAGGGCGAACACTGAAGCTTTCTTT
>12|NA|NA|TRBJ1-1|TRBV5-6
CASTGDGPEAFF
TGTGCCAGCACCGGGGACGGCCCTGAAGCTTTCTTT
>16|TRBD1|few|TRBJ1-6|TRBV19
CASSIIGAGGDSPLHF
TGTGCCAGTAGTATTATCGGGGCAGGGGGTGATTCACCCCTCCACTTT
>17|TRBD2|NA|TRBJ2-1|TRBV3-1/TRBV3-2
CASSQQLAGESYNEQFF
TGTGCCAGCAGCCAACAACTAGCGGGAGAATCCTACAATGAGCAGTTCTTC
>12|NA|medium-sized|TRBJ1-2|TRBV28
CASSSVLYGYTF
TGTGCCAGCAGCTCCGTTTTATATGGCTACACCTTC
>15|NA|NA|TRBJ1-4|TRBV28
CASSGNAPGREKLFF
TGTGCCAGCAGTGGGAACGCCCCGGGCCGGGAAAAACTGTTTTTT
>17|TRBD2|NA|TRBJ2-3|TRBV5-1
CASSWSPGTSGEDTQYF
TGCGCCAGCAGCTGGTCACCCGGGACTAGCGGGGAAGATACGCAGTATTTT
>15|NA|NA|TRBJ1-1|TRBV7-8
CASSPPTGLNTEAFF
TGTGCCAGCAGTCCGCCCACAGGCCTGAACACTGAAGCTTTCTTT
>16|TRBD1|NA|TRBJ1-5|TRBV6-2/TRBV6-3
CASSYLTGISNQPQHF
TGTGCCAGCAGTTACCTGACAGGGATTAGCAATCAGCCCCAGCATTTT
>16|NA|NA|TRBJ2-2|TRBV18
CASSRAATSNTGELFF
TGTGCCAGCTCACGGGCGGCGACATCGAACACCGGGGAGCTGTTTTTT
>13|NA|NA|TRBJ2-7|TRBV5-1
CASSSMGISEQYF
TGCGCCAGCAGCTCGATGGGGATTTCCGAGCAGTACTTC
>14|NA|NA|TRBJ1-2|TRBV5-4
CASRNRTGVDGYTF
TGTGCCAGCAGGAACCGGACGGGGGTTGATGGCTACACCTTC
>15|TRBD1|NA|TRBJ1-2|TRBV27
CASSPRGRGLGGYTF
TGTGCCAGCAGTCCCCGAGGCAGGGGGCTAGGTGGCTACACCTTC
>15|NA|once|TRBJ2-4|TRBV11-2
CASTAGAGSLNIQYF
TGTGCCAGCACCGCTGGGGCAGGGAGCTTAAACATTCAGTACTTC
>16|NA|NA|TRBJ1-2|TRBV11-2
CASSPPGKDLNGGYTF
TGTGCCAGCAGCCCTCCGGGCAAGGACCTAAACGGTGGCTACACCTTC
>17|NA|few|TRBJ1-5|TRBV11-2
CASSLAPRGAVDQPQHF
TGTGCCAGCAGCTTAGCCCCCCGGGGGGCTGTAGATCAGCCCCAGCATTTT
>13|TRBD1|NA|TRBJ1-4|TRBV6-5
CASRDRGGEKLFF
TGTGCCAGCAGGGACAGGGGGGGGGAAAAACTGTTTTTT
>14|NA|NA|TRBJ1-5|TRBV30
CAWTLRIGNQPQHF
TGTGCCTGGACGTTGAGGATTGGAAATCAGCCCCAGCATTTT
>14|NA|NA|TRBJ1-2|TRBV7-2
CASSFGGTNYGYTF
TGTGCCAGCAGCTTTGGGGGGACTAACTATGGCTACACCTTC
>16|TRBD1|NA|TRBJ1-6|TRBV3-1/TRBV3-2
CASSPLGGTGVSPLHF
TGTGCCAGCAGCCCTTTGGGAGGGACAGGGGTCTCACCCCTCCACTTT
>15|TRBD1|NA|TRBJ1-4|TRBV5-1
CASRHRGEMDEKLFF
TGCGCCAGCCGACACAGGGGGGAAATGGATGAAAAACTGTTTTTT
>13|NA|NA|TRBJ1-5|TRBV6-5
CASRQASNQPQHF
TGTGCCAGCAGGCAGGCTTCAAATCAGCCCCAGCATTTT
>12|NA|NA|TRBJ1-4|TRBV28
CASRHREEKLFF
TGTGCCAGCAGGCACAGGGAAGAAAAACTGTTTTTT
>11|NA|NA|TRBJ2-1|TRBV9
CASSVSNEQFF
TGTGCCAGCAGCGTCTCCAATGAGCAGTTCTTC
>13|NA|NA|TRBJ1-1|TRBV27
CASSTLMNTEAFF
TGTGCCAGCAGCACCCTCATGAACACTGAAGCTTTCTTT
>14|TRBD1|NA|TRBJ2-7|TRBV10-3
CAISPGTGAYEQYF
TGTGCCATCAGCCCCGGGACAGGAGCCTACGAGCAGTACTTC
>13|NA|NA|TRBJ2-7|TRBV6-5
CASSLGTGYEQYF
TGTGCCAGCAGTTTGGGGACTGGGTACGAGCAGTACTTC
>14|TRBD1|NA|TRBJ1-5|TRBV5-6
CASSYYRGRQPQHF
TGTGCCAGCAGCTATTACAGGGGTCGACAGCCCCAGCATTTT
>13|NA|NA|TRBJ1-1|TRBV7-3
CASSLYVNTEAFF
TGTGCCAGCAGCTTATACGTTAACACTGAAGCTTTCTTT
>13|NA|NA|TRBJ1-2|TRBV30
CAWGTGLLYGYTF
TGTGCCTGGGGAACGGGGTTACTCTATGGCTACACCTTC